The source of this T cell receptor beta chain is a study of shared clonotypes between healthy human individuals. The study's findings and limits: Only blood was sampled; tissue repertoires likely differ. Investigators expected sequencing depth to affect clonotype sharing among donors.

Concerning this clone itself: Its antigen remains unidentified.

The table came from immunoSEQ multiplex PCR; TCRdb's copy has only in-frame clones and leaves some out. The table includes millions of clones, over 85% detected once. The sample taken for sequencing was naive CD4+ T cells sorted from blood. The subset is: CD45RA+ positively selected. This clonotype originated in a man between 18 and 35 years old in good health.

CDR3 sequence: CASSIEGSGTSSYNSPLHF. The CDR3 DNA reads as TGTGCCAGTAGTATAGAAGGGAGCGGGACAAGCTCCTATAATTCACCCCTCCACTTT. The chain employs TRBV19 and TRBJ1-6; D may be TRBD1 (6 bases). Germline V gene sequence: CDR1 LNHDA, CDR2 SQIVND (reference sequence). This CDR3 spans 19 amino acids. V was trimmed by 0 bases and J by 0 bases, leaving 15 bases between them.